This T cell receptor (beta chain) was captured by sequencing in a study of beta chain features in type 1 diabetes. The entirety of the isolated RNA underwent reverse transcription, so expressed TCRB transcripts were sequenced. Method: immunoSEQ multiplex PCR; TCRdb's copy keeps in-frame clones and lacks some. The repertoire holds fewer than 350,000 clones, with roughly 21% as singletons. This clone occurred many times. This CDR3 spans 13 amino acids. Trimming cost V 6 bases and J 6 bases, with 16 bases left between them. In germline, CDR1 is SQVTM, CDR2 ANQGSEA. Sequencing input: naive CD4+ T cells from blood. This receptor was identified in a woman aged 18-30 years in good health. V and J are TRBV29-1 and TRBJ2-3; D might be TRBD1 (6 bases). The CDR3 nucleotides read TGCAGCGTCCTCGGACAGAGACGGGATACGCAGTATTTT. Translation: CSVLGQRRDTQYF.